A selection of T cell receptor beta chains follows, all from one sample in a study of beta chain features in type 1 diabetes. TCRdb's table, derived via immunoSEQ multiplex PCR, lists solely in-frame clones and lacks some. The table shows 150,000 to 200,000 clones, with 9% to 10% occurring only once. Sequenced: central memory CD4+ T cells from blood. The receptors come from a woman aged 30 to 39 with type 1 diabetes. Both conserved end residues are part of each CDR3. Each record gives: clone size, D gene, V gene, J gene, CDR3 DNA, CDR3 protein. The D gene is left open where the match is weak. Where a row states a size, it is once, few, many or the class of an expanded clone; other rows omit it.

abundance: few; d_gene: -; v_gene: TRBV6-5; j_gene: TRBJ1-1; CDR3nt: TGTGCCAGCAGTTATGGGCAGGGTGAAGCTTTCTTT; CDR3aa: CASSYGQGEAFF
abundance: few; d_gene: -; v_gene: TRBV7-9; j_gene: TRBJ1-5; CDR3nt: TGTGCCAGCACCCCAGGGGAGGGGCAGCCCCAGCATTTT; CDR3aa: CASTPGEGQPQHF
abundance: few; d_gene: TRBD1; v_gene: TRBV6-1; j_gene: TRBJ1-1; CDR3nt: TGTGCCAGCAGACACAGGGGGAACACTGAAGCTTTCTTT; CDR3aa: CASRHRGNTEAFF
abundance: -; d_gene: -; v_gene: TRBV7-8; j_gene: TRBJ1-2; CDR3nt: TGTGCCAGCAGCACCGGACAGACTCGAGAATACTATGGCTACACCTTC; CDR3aa: CASSTGQTREYYGYTF
abundance: -; d_gene: TRBD1; v_gene: TRBV6-5; j_gene: TRBJ1-2; CDR3nt: TGTGCCAGCAGGGAACAGGGGGCGGTAGGCTACACCTTC; CDR3aa: CASREQGAVGYTF
abundance: few; d_gene: -; v_gene: TRBV23-1; j_gene: TRBJ1-1; CDR3nt: TGCGCCAGCAGTCGCCGACAGGAAGAGGACACTGAAGCTTTCTTT; CDR3aa: CASSRRQEEDTEAFF
abundance: -; d_gene: -; v_gene: TRBV30; j_gene: TRBJ1-1; CDR3nt: TGTGCCTGGAGGAGACAGATACTGAACACTGAAGCTTTCTTT; CDR3aa: CAWRRQILNTEAFF
abundance: -; d_gene: -; v_gene: TRBV9; j_gene: TRBJ1-1; CDR3nt: TGTGCCAGCAGCCAGGACATCATGAACACTGAAGCTTTCTTT; CDR3aa: CASSQDIMNTEAFF
abundance: few; d_gene: -; v_gene: TRBV30; j_gene: TRBJ1-1; CDR3nt: TGTGCCTGGATCTTATCTTCCGGGACTGAAGCTTTCTTT; CDR3aa: CAWILSSGTEAFF
abundance: few; d_gene: TRBD1; v_gene: TRBV6-6; j_gene: TRBJ1-4; CDR3nt: TGTGCCAGCGAAGAAGGGGGCTCTAATGAAAAACTGTTTTTT; CDR3aa: CASEEGGSNEKLFF
abundance: few; d_gene: -; v_gene: TRBV30; j_gene: TRBJ2-1; CDR3nt: TGTGCCTGGAGTGTACAAAGCGGCAATGAGCAGTTCTTC; CDR3aa: CAWSVQSGNEQFF
abundance: few; d_gene: TRBD1; v_gene: TRBV30; j_gene: TRBJ2-2; CDR3nt: TGTGCCTGGGGGGAAAGTGGACAGGGGGCGCCCGGGGAGCTGTTTTTT; CDR3aa: CAWGESGQGAPGELFF
abundance: -; d_gene: -; v_gene: TRBV7-9; j_gene: TRBJ2-6; CDR3nt: TGTGCCAGCAGCTCACATGCTTCTGGGGCCAACGTCCTGACTTTC; CDR3aa: CASSSHASGANVLTF
abundance: -; d_gene: -; v_gene: TRBV4-1; j_gene: TRBJ1-5; CDR3nt: TGCGCCAGCAGCAAATCCGAACTAATGCCCCAGCATTTT; CDR3aa: CASSKSELMPQHF
abundance: few; d_gene: TRBD2; v_gene: TRBV7-3; j_gene: TRBJ2-1; CDR3nt: TGTGCCAGCAGCTCCGGAGCGGGATACTCCTACAATGAGCAGTTCTTC; CDR3aa: CASSSGAGYSYNEQFF
abundance: few; d_gene: TRBD1; v_gene: TRBV11-2; j_gene: TRBJ1-5; CDR3nt: TGTGCCAGCAGCTCAGGACAGGGAGACTTGCCCCAGCATTTT; CDR3aa: CASSSGQGDLPQHF
abundance: few; d_gene: -; v_gene: TRBV30; j_gene: TRBJ1-3; CDR3nt: TGTGCCTGGCGGACGGGGGGACGGGGAAACACCATATATTTT; CDR3aa: CAWRTGGRGNTIYF
abundance: few; d_gene: -; v_gene: TRBV7-9; j_gene: TRBJ2-5; CDR3nt: TGTGCCAGCAGTAAACGAGGCAGGGGAGAAGAGACCCAGTACTTC; CDR3aa: CASSKRGRGEETQYF
abundance: -; d_gene: -; v_gene: TRBV7-2; j_gene: TRBJ2-5; CDR3nt: TGTGCCAGCAGCCAAGAAGCGGGCTCAAAGACCCAGTACTTC; CDR3aa: CASSQEAGSKTQYF
abundance: few; d_gene: -; v_gene: TRBV5-1; j_gene: TRBJ2-2; CDR3nt: TGCGCCAGCAGCTTGGGCGGGTATGCGAACACCGGGGAGCTGTTTTTT; CDR3aa: CASSLGGYANTGELFF
abundance: few; d_gene: -; v_gene: TRBV9; j_gene: TRBJ2-2; CDR3nt: TGTGCCAGCAGCGCAGTGGGGGCCTGGAGGGAGCTGTTTTTT; CDR3aa: CASSAVGAWRELFF